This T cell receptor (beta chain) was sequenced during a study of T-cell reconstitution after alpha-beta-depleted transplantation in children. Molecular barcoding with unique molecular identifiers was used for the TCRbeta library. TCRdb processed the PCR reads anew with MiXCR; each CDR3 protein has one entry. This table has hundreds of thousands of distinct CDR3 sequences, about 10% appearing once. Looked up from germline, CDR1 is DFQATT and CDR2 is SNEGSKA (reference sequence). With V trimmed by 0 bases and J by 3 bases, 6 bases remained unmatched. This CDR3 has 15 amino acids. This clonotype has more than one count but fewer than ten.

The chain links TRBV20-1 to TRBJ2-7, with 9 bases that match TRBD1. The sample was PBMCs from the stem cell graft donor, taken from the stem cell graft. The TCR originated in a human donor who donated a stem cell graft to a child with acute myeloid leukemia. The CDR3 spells CSARDRGTGNYEQYF. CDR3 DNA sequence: TGCAGTGCTAGAGATCGGGGGACAGGGAACTACGAGCAGTACTTC.